Reported below is one T cell receptor (beta chain). Antigen unknown. This specimen comes from a study of T cell responses to AZD1222 COVID-19 vaccine. CDR3 size: 15 residues. Trimming took 4 bases from V and 4 from J, leaving 16 bases between them. The germline gives CDR1 SGHVS, CDR2 FNYEAQ. Study results and caveats: All repertoire sampling was performed exclusively after the peak T cell response.

Here immunoSEQ multiplex PCR was the method, and the copy in TCRdb shows in-frame clones only, minus some. The sample shows some 130,000 clones, approximately 85% of them seen only once. This specimen consisted of peripheral blood, obtained on day 0 of AZD1222 vaccination. The gene calls are TRBV7-6 and TRBJ1-1, with D possibly matching TRBD1 (6 bases). This clonotype was obtained from an adult in good health. The CDR3 sequence: CASSSSPGVVTEAFF. CDR3 sequence (DNA): TGTGCCAGCAGCTCCTCACCAGGGGTCGTCACTGAAGCTTTCTTT.